The next 4 T cell receptor beta chains were all read from a single sample in a study of blood T cells in healthy people across ages. The use of a sample-barcoded 5' primer and a J-beta primer mix characterized a second PCR of about 7 to 12 cycles. TCRdb recomputed calls from the 5' RACE reads with MiXCR, one row per CDR3 protein. Of about 780,000 distinct CDR3 sequences listed, roughly 26% are singletons. The sample was also linked to a second study, of T cells of mothers and their children.

The specimen was blood. These receptors came from a boy under 18 in good health.

This clonotype turned up a few times. J is TRBJ2-3 and V is TRBV4-1, with 9 bases lining up with TRBD1. The V segment lost 7 bases and the J segment 3 bases; nucleotides outside the gene matches: 2. CDR3 length: 13 residues. Germline-derived CDR1 and CDR2 are MGHRA and YSYEKL. The CDR3 here is CASKGQGTDTQYF. The CDR3 coding sequence is TGCGCCAGCAAGGGACAGGGAACAGATACGCAGTATTTT.

In this sample, this clonotype turned up a few times. The chain combines TRBV5-1 with TRBJ2-1, with D perhaps assigned TRBD1 or TRBD2 (5 bases each). The end of the DNA aligns better with TRBJ2-7, so the J call may be wrong. The CDR3 runs 13 residues. CDR1 is SGHRS and CDR2 is YFSETQ in the germline V gene. The DNA for the CDR3 is TGCGCCAGCAGTTGGGACGTTTCCTACGAGCAGTACTTC. It specifies CASSWDVSYEQYF.

As DNA, the CDR3 is TGCAGTGCTAGCTGGGGCCCTTACAATGAGCAGTTCTTC. Protein product: CSASWGPYNEQFF. This sequence joins TRBV20-1 and TRBJ2-1; TRBD1 might be the D (5 bases). V was pared by 3 bases and J by 4 bases, with 10 bases between. The V gene's germline CDR1 is DFQATT and CDR2 SNEGSKA (reference sequence). The CDR3 runs to 13 residues.

This rearrangement joins TRBV12-3 or TRBV12-4 to TRBJ2-5; 9 positions match TRBD1. The DNA end favors TRBJ2-1, so the J call may be wrong. CDR3 size: 14 residues. CDR3 in amino acids: CASSRDRDYDEQFF. CDR3 DNA sequence: TGTGCCAGCAGCCGGGACAGGGATTATGATGAGCAGTTCTTC.